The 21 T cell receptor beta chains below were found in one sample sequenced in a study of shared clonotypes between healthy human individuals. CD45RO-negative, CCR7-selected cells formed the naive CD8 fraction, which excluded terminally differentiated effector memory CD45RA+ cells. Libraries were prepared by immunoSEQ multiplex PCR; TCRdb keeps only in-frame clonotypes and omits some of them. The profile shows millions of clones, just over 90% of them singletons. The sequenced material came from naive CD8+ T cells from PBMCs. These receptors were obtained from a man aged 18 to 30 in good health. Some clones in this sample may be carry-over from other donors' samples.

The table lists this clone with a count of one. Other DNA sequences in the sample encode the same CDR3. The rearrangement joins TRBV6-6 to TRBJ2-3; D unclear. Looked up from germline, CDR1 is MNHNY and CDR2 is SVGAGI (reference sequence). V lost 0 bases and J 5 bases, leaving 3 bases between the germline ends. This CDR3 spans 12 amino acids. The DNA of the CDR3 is TGTGCCAGCAGTTACTCGAAAGATACGCAGTATTTT. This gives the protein CASSYSKDTQYF.

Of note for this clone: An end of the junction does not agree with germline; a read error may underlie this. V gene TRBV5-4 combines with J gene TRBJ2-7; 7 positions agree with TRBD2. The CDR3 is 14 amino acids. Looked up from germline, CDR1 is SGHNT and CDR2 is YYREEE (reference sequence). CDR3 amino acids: CASSQEGEGYERYF. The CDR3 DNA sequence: TGCGCCAGCAGCCAAGAAGGGGAGGGTTACGAGCGGTACTTC.

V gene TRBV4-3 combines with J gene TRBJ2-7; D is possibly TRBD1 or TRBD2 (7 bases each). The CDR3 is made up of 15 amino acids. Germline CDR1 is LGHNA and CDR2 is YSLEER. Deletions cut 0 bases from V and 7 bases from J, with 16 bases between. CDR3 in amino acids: CASSQDLYRGGEQYF. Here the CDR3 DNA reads TGCGCCAGCAGCCAAGATCTCTACAGGGGAGGGGAGCAGTACTTC.

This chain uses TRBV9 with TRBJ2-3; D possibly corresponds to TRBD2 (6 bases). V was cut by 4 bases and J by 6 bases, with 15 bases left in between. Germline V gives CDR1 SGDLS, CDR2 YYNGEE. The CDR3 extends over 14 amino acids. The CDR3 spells CASSPRLDRDTQYF. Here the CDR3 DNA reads TGTGCCAGCAGCCCTCGACTAGATCGCGATACGCAGTATTTT. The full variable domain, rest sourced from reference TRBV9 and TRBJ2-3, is DSGVTQTPKHLITATGQRVTLRCSPRSGDLSVYWYQQSLDQGLQFLIQYYNGEERAKGNILERFSAQQFPDLHSELNLSSLELGDSALYFCASSPRLDRDTQYFGPGTRLTVL.

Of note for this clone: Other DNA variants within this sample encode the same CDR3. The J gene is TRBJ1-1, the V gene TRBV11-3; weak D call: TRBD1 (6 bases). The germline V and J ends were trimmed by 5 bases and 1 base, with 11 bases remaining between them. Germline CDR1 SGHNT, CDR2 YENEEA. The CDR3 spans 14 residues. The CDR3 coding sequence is TGTGCCAGCAGCCCCCGGGGGGCGAACACTGAAGCTTTCTTT. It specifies CASSPRGANTEAFF.

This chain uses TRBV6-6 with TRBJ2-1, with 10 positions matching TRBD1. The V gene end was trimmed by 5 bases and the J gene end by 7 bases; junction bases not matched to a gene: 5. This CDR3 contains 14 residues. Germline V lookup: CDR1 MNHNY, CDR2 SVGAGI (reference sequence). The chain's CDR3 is CASSLDRGGNEQFF. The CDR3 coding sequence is TGTGCCAGCAGTCTGGACAGGGGGGGGAATGAGCAGTTCTTC.

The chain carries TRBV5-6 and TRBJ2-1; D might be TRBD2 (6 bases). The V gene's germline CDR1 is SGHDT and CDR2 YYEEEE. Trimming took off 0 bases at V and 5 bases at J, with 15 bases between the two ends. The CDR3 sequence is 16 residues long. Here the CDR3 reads CASSLALQRAHNEQFF. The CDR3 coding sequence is TGTGCCAGCAGCTTGGCTCTCCAGCGGGCCCACAATGAGCAGTTCTTC.

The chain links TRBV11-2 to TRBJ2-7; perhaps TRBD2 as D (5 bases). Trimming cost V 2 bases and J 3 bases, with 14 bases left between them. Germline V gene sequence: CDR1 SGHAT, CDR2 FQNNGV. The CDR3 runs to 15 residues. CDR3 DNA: TGTGCCAGCAGCTTACTGCGGGCGATACTCTACGAGCAGTACTTC. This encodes CASSLLRAILYEQYF. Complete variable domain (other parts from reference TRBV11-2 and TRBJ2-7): EAGVAQSPRYKIIEKRQSVAFWCNPISGHATLYWYQQILGQGPKLLIQFQNNGVVDDSQLPKDRFSAERLKGVDSTLKIQPAKLEDSAVYLCASSLLRAILYEQYFGPGTRLTVT.

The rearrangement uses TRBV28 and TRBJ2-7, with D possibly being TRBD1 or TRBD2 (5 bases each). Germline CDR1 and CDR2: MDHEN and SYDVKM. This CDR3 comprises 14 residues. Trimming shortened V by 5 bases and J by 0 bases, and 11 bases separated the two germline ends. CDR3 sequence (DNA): TGTGCCAGCAGTGGGACGGGGAGCTCCTACGAGCAGTACTTC. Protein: CASSGTGSSYEQYF.

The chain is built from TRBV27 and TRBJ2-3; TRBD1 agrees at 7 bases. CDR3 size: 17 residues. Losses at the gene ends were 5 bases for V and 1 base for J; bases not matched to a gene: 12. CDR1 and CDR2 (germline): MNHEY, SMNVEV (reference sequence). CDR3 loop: CASSLRQGHAGTDTQYF. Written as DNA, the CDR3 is TGTGCCAGCAGTCTCAGACAGGGTCATGCCGGCACAGATACGCAGTATTTT.

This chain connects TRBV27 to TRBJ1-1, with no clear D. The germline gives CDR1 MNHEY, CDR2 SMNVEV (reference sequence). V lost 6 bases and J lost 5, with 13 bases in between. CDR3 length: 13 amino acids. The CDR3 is CASSARKSTEAFF. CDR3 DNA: TGTGCCAGCAGCGCCAGGAAGAGTACTGAAGCTTTCTTT.

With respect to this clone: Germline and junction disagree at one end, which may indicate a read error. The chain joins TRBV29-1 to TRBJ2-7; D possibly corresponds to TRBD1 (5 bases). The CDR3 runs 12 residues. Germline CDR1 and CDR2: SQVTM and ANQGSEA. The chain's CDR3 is CSVGAGNYGQYF. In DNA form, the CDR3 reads TGCAGCGTTGGGGCAGGGAACTACGGGCAGTACTTC.

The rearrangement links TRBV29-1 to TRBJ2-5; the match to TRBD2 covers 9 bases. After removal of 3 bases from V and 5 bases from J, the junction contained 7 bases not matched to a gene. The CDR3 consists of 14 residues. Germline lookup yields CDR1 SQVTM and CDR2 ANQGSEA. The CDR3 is CSVDGGRARETQYF. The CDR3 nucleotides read TGCAGCGTTGATGGCGGGAGGGCCAGGGAGACCCAGTACTTC.

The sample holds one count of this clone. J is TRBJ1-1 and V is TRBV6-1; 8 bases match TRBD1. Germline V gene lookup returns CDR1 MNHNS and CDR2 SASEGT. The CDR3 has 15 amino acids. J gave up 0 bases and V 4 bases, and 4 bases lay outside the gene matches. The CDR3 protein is CASSVRGHLNTEAFF. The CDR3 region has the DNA TGTGCCAGCAGTGTCAGGGGGCACTTGAACACTGAAGCTTTCTTT.

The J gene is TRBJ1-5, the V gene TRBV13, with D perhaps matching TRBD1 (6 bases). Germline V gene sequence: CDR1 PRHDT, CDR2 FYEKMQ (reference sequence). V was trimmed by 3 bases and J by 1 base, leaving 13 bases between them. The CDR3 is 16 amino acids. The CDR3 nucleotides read TGTGCCAGCAGCTTCGGGGGGGCAAGGAGCAATCAGCCCCAGCATTTT. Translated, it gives CASSFGGARSNQPQHF.

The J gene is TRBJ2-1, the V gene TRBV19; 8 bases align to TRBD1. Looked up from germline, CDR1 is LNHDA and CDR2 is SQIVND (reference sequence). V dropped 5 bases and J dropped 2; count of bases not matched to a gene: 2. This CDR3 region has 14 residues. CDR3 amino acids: CASSVDRAYNEQFF. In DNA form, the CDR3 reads TGTGCCAGTAGTGTGGACAGGGCCTACAATGAGCAGTTCTTC.

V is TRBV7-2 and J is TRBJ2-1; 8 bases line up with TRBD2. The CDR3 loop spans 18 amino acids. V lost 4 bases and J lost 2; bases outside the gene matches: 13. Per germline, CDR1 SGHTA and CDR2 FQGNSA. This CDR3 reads CASSSYGRLAGPYNEQFF. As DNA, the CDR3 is TGTGCCAGCAGCTCCTACGGCCGGCTAGCGGGCCCCTACAATGAGCAGTTCTTC.

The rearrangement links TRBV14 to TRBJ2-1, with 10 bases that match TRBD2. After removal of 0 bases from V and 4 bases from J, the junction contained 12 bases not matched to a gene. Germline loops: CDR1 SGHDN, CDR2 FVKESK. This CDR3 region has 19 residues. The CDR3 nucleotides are TGTGCCAGCAGCCAAGAAACCCCCCTAGGACTAGCGGTATACAATGAGCAGTTCTTC. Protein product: CASSQETPLGLAVYNEQFF.

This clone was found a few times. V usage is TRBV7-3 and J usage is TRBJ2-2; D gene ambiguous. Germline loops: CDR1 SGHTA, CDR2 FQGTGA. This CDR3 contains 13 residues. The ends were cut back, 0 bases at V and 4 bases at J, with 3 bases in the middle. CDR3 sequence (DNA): TGTGCCAGCAGCTTAACGGCCACCGGGGAGCTGTTTTTT. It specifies CASSLTATGELFF.

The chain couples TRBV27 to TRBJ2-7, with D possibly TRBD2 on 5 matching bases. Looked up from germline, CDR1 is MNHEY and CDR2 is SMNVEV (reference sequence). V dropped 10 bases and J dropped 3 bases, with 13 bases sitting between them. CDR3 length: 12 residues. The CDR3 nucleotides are TGTGCCACCGCGGGCTTGGACTACGAGCAGTACTTC. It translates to CATAGLDYEQYF.

CDR3 residues: CASSTPPDRGSEQYF. For the CDR3, the DNA is TGTGCCAGTAGTACCCCGCCTGACAGGGGATCGGAGCAGTACTTC. V usage is TRBV19 and J usage is TRBJ2-7; 8 bases map to TRBD1. Germline values: CDR1 LNHDA, CDR2 SQIVND (reference sequence). This CDR3 spans 15 amino acids. V lost 4 bases, J lost 7 bases, and 12 bases stayed unmatched.